Described below is a single TCR beta chain sequence and its context. The data are from a study of blood T cell repertoires in COVID-19. Across the whole study: Sample material is recorded as cDNA or gDNA derived from T cells, B-cell-depleted T cells, or PBMCs.

Only in-frame clones appear in the TCRdb table, and some are missing; sequencing was by immunoSEQ multiplex PCR. The data contain around 180,000 clones, roughly 87% of them singletons. This CDR3 comprises 15 residues. Germline values: CDR1 MNHEY, CDR2 SMNVEV (reference sequence). The junction had 5 bases not matched to a gene; V was cut back by 5 bases and J by 2 bases. Individuals aged roughly 18 to 95 years were recruited from 24 US areas. Clinical history reported by participants formed the basis on which cohorts were assigned. The TCR sequence derives from a woman aged 40-49 years with acute COVID-19. Sequenced input: PBMCs or T cells enriched from blood (not recorded which). V and J are TRBV27 and TRBJ1-5; the match to TRBD1 covers 8 bases. The CDR3 DNA reads TGTGCCAGCAGTCCCAGGGGGCGAGGCAATCAGCCCCAGCATTTT. This gives the protein CASSPRGRGNQPQHF.